These 26 T cell receptor beta chains were all obtained from the same sample, sequenced in a study of blood T cells in healthy people across ages. Combining a sample-barcoded 5' primer with a J-beta primer mix, a second PCR ran for roughly 7 to 11 cycles. TCRdb recomputed calls from the 5' RACE reads with MiXCR, one row per CDR3 protein. Among approximately 1.5 million distinct CDR3 sequences listed, 30% to 35% were seen once. The sequencing input was blood. The receptors stem from a woman aged 25 to 39 in good health.

The chain's CDR3 is CASSSQRADSLNAYGYTF. In nucleotides, the CDR3 is TGTGCCAGCAGTTCCCAAAGGGCGGACAGCTTAAACGCCTATGGCTACACCTTC. The J gene is TRBJ1-2, the V gene TRBV28; perhaps TRBD1 as D (6 bases). V was clipped by 4 bases and J by 4 bases, with 25 bases between them. The CDR3 loop spans 18 amino acids. Germline-derived CDR1 and CDR2 are MDHEN and SYDVKM.

As for this clonotype: A much larger clone is a single base away; this may be a read error. The chain uses TRBV20-1 and TRBJ1-6; possible D gene TRBD1, 5 bases. Germline V lookup: CDR1 DFQATT, CDR2 SNEGSKA (reference sequence). This CDR3 is built from 16 residues. The chain's CDR3 is CSATQGVPRGNSPIHF. DNA for the CDR3: TGCAGTGCTACCCAAGGAGTCCCCCGGGGCAATTCACCCATCCACTTT.

The genes are TRBV3-1 and TRBJ2-5, with D possibly being TRBD1 (6 bases). Near its end, the DNA agrees better with TRBJ2-7, so the J call may be wrong. The CDR3 totals 17 residues. Germline V gives CDR1 LGHDT, CDR2 YNNKEL (reference sequence). The CDR3 DNA reads as TGTGCCAGCAGCCCTAAAAAGGGGACATCCAGAGGGTACGAGCAGTACTTC. Translating it yields CASSPKKGTSRGYEQYF.

This chain joins TRBV28 and TRBJ2-1; D not resolved. V was trimmed by 8 bases and J by 6 bases, leaving 20 bases between them. The CDR3 loop spans 15 amino acids. Germline V lookup: CDR1 MDHEN, CDR2 SYDVKM. The CDR3 DNA follows: TGTGCCAGCCTATCCCAAGGGTCCAAGGGCAATGAGCAGTTCTTC. Its translation: CASLSQGSKGNEQFF.

This clonotype has more than one count but fewer than ten. The CDR3 loop is CASSQEGGTKETQYF. Here the CDR3 DNA reads TGTGCCAGCAGCCAAGAGGGGGGGACTAAAGAGACCCAGTACTTC. V and J are TRBV4-2 and TRBJ2-5; 7 nucleotides line up with TRBD2. The CDR3 spans 15 residues. CDR1 LGHNA and CDR2 YNFKEQ come from the germline V gene. Trimming removed 0 bases from V and 3 bases from J; junction bases left unmatched: 4.

On this clonotype: In this CDR3 the conserved last residue, phenylalanine or tryptophan, is missing, so a read error is likely. The chain joins TRBV20-1 to TRBJ2-5; tentatively, D is TRBD2 (5 bases). V was pared by 0 bases and J by 0 bases, with 11 bases between. Germline assignment: CDR1 DFQATT and CDR2 SNEGSKA (reference sequence). The CDR3 has 15 residues. CDR3 amino acids: CSARDKERYQETQYC. The CDR3 DNA follows: TGCAGTGCTAGAGATAAGGAGCGGTACCAAGAGACCCAGTACTGC.

This clonotype was detected a few times. J is TRBJ1-1 and V is TRBV7-8; D unclear. The CDR3 runs to 15 residues. The V and J ends lost 2 bases and 1 base respectively, with 11 bases between them. Per the germline V gene, CDR1 is SGHVS and CDR2 is FQNEAQ. DNA for the CDR3: TGTGCCAGCAGCTTACGACCGGCGGGGAACACTGAAGCTTTCTTT. Amino acid sequence: CASSLRPAGNTEAFF.

The chain uses TRBV5-1 and TRBJ1-1; TRBD1 aligns across 7 bases. This CDR3 has 14 residues. Germline CDR1 is SGHRS and CDR2 is YFSETQ. V was clipped by 2 bases and J by 1 base; unmatched bases: 2. In DNA, the CDR3 is TGCGCCAGCAGCTTAAAGGGGGCGAACACTGAAGCTTTCTTT. Amino acid sequence: CASSLKGANTEAFF.

This clonotype was recorded a few times. For the CDR3, the DNA is TGCAGTGCGAACCCTTTTCGGTACAATGAGCAGTTCTTC. This sequence encodes CSANPFRYNEQFF. This chain links TRBV20-1 with TRBJ2-1; D gene uncertain. Trimming removed 6 bases from V and 4 bases from J, with 13 bases in between. Germline V gene data show CDR1 as DFQATT and CDR2 as SNEGSKA (reference sequence). This CDR3 spans 13 amino acids.

CDR3 in amino acids: CASKVDPGSYNEQFF. Written as DNA, the CDR3 is TGTGCCAGCAAGGTGGACCCCGGCTCCTACAATGAGCAGTTCTTC. V and J are TRBV6-2 or TRBV6-3 and TRBJ2-1; D is unclear. V was shortened by 7 bases and J by 0 bases, with 13 bases between the two germline ends. Germline values: CDR1 MNHEY, CDR2 SVGEGT. The CDR3 consists of 15 residues.

This clonotype was picked up many times. CDR3: CASSQDGESYNEQFF. Written as DNA, the CDR3 is TGCGCCAGCAGCCAAGACGGGGAATCCTACAATGAGCAGTTCTTC. The chain carries TRBV4-1 and TRBJ2-1; tentatively, D is TRBD2 (5 bases). The germline V gene encodes CDR1 MGHRA and CDR2 YSYEKL. V was clipped by 0 bases and J by 1 base, with 7 bases between them. The CDR3 covers 15 residues.

The V and J genes are TRBV6-6 and TRBJ2-7; weak D call: TRBD1 (6 bases). This CDR3 has 16 amino acids. CDR1 MNHNY and CDR2 SVGAGI come from the germline V gene (reference sequence). V lost 1 base and J 6 bases, leaving 19 bases between the germline ends. The CDR3 region is CASSYLSTGGPSEQYF. The DNA of the CDR3 is TGTGCCAGCAGTTACTTGTCGACAGGAGGTCCCAGCGAGCAGTACTTC.

This clonotype was recorded a few times. The chain has TRBV11-3 and TRBJ2-2; TRBD2 aligns across 7 bases. The CDR3 consists of 15 residues. Germline V gene data show CDR1 as SGHNT and CDR2 as YENEEA. V shed 6 bases and J 6 bases; nucleotides not matched to a gene: 10. CDR3 in amino acids: CASSPGLLSPGELFF. CDR3 bases: TGTGCCAGCAGTCCGGGACTACTATCCCCCGGGGAGCTGTTTTTT.

This clonotype was seen more than once but under ten times. The rearrangement uses TRBV20-1 and TRBJ1-3; no firm D call. The V end lost 5 bases, the J end lost 0 bases, and 8 bases lay between the germline ends. The germline V gene has CDR1 DFQATT and CDR2 SNEGSKA (reference sequence). The CDR3 spans 13 residues. CDR3 in DNA: TGCAGTGCTGGGTTGGACTCTGGAAACACCATATATTTT. This codes for CSAGLDSGNTIYF.

The V call is TRBV4-1, the J call TRBJ1-2; D might be TRBD1 (6 bases). Germline CDR1 reads MGHRA; CDR2 reads YSYEKL. V lost 3 bases and J lost 6, with 14 bases in between. This CDR3 is built from 14 residues. The DNA for the CDR3 is TGCGCCAGCAGCCATCCCTGGGGGGGGCATGGCTACACCTTC. Translating gives CASSHPWGGHGYTF.

On this clonotype: Germline and junction disagree at one end, which may indicate a read error. This chain links TRBV29-1 with TRBJ2-3; 7 nucleotides match TRBD1. This CDR3 region has 14 residues. Germline CDR1 and CDR2: SQVTM and ANQGSEA. For the CDR3, the DNA is TGCAGCATTGAATGGGGACAGAGCACAGATACGCAGTATTTT. This translates into CSIEWGQSTDTQYF.

The chain uses TRBV15 and TRBJ1-5; 8 nucleotides line up with TRBD1. J lost 0 bases, V lost 5 bases, and 6 bases had no gene match. Germline V gene sequence: CDR1 LNHNV, CDR2 YYDKDF (reference sequence). This CDR3 has 16 amino acids. CDR3 sequence reads: CATSGGTGYSNQPQHF. The CDR3 DNA follows: TGTGCCACCAGCGGGGGGACAGGTTATAGCAATCAGCCCCAGCATTTT.

The chain combines TRBV6-6 with TRBJ2-7; maybe TRBD2 (7 bases). Between the trimmed V and J ends, which lost 5 bases and 3 bases, there was a span of 20 bases. The CDR3 spans 16 residues. CDR1 is MNHNY, CDR2 SVGAGI, per germline (reference sequence). The CDR3 coding sequence is TGTGCCAGCAGTGGGCCGGGGGCGGGGGCTCTCTACGAGCAGTACTTC. Translated: CASSGPGAGALYEQYF.

The chain recombines TRBV7-6 with TRBJ2-1; D unclear. V lost 2 bases and J lost 3, with 11 bases in between. CDR1 is SGHVS, CDR2 FNYEAQ, per germline. The CDR3 spans 15 residues. CDR3 protein: CASSLSHPSYNEQFF. The CDR3 DNA sequence: TGTGCCAGCAGCTTAAGTCACCCAAGCTACAATGAGCAGTTCTTC.

The J gene is TRBJ1-2, the V gene TRBV6-1; D is uncertain. Germline values: CDR1 MNHNS, CDR2 SASEGT. The V end lost 1 base, the J end lost 6 bases, and 12 bases lay between the germline ends. The CDR3 is 14 residues long. CDR3 coding DNA: TGTGCCAGCAGTGAAGGGGCAGTGTCTAATGGCTACACCTTC. This sequence encodes CASSEGAVSNGYTF.

This clonotype was observed a few times. This sequence joins TRBV6-2 or TRBV6-3 and TRBJ2-7; D is tentatively TRBD1 or TRBD2 (5 bases each). V was clipped by 6 bases and J by 3 bases, with 12 bases between them. CDR1 and CDR2 (germline): MNHEY, SVGEGT. The length of the CDR3 is 13 residues. The CDR3 DNA is TGTGCCAGCAGGCCCGGGACGGACTACGAGCAGTACTTC. Amino acid sequence: CASRPGTDYEQYF.

Comments on this clonotype: At one boundary the junction diverges from the germline segment, which might be a read error. The chain uses TRBV25-1 and TRBJ1-1; TRBD1 aligns across 9 bases. The V gene's germline CDR1 is MGHDK and CDR2 SYGVNS. The CDR3 consists of 15 residues. The DNA for the CDR3 is TGTGCCAGTAGTGCACCGACAGGGGGTATCGCTGAAGCTTTCTTT. It is translated as CASSAPTGGIAEAFF.

The chain uses TRBV20-1 and TRBJ1-2, with TRBD1 matching over 8 bases. From germline, CDR1 is DFQATT and CDR2 SNEGSKA (reference sequence). Trimming at V came to 6 bases and at J to 2 bases, leaving 23 bases not matched to a gene. The CDR3 consists of 19 residues. CDR3 DNA: TGCAGTGCCTACTCTGCGGGACAGGAGGGGCCCGAGTCCAACTATGGCTACACCTTC. It yields the protein CSAYSAGQEGPESNYGYTF.

Notes on this clonotype: Relative to the germline gene, one junction end is altered; a read error may explain this. The rearrangement uses TRBV6-2 or TRBV6-3 and TRBJ1-1; no definite D call. The CDR3 extends over 14 amino acids. The germline gives CDR1 MNHEY, CDR2 SVGEGT. In DNA form, the CDR3 reads TGTACCAGCAGTCGCATGCGGTTAGGGACTGAAGCTTTCTTT. Translation gives CTSSRMRLGTEAFF.

This clonotype was counted a few times. V is TRBV20-1 and J is TRBJ1-4, with 9 positions matching TRBD1. V gave up 3 bases and J gave up 1 base; unmatched junction bases: 3. The CDR3 is 15 amino acids. Per germline, CDR1 DFQATT and CDR2 SNEGSKA (reference sequence). The CDR3, as DNA: TGCAGTGCTAGTGGGACAGGGTTAACTAATGAAAAACTGTTTTTT. This sequence encodes CSASGTGLTNEKLFF.

This clonotype was detected once. The rearrangement uses TRBV6-5 and TRBJ2-7, with D possibly called TRBD1 or TRBD2 (5 bases each). Trimming pared 0 bases from V and 4 bases from J, leaving 13 bases between. The CDR3 is made up of 15 amino acids. From germline, CDR1 is MNHEY and CDR2 SVGAGI. CDR3 DNA sequence: TGTGCCAGCAGTTACTCGAGTAATGGGGGATACGAGCAGTACTTC. It translates to CASSYSSNGGYEQYF.